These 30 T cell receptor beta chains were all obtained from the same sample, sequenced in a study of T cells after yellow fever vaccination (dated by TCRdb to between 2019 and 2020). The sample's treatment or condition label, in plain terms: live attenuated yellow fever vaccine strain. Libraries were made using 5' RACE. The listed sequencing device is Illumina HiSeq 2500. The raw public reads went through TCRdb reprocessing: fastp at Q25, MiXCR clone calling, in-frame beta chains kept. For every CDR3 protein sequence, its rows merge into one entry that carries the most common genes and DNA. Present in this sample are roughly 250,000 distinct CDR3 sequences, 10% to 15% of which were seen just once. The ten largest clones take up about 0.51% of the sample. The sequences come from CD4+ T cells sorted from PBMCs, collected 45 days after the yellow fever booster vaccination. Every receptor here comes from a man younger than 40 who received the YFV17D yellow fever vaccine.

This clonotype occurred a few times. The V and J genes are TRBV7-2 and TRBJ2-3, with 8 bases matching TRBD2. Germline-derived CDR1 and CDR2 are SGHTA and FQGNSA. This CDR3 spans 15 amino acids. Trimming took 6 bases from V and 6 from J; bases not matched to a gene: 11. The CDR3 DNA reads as TGTGCCAGCAGAACCGGGTCGGGAGGGTTTGATACGCAGTATTTT. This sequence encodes CASRTGSGGFDTQYF.

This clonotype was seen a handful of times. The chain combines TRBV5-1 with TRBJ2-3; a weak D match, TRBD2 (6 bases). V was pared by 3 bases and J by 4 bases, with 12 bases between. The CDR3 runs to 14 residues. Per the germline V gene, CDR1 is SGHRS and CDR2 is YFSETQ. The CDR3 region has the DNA TGCGCCAGCAGCTCGGGAGATCGGGCAGATACGCAGTATTTT. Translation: CASSSGDRADTQYF.

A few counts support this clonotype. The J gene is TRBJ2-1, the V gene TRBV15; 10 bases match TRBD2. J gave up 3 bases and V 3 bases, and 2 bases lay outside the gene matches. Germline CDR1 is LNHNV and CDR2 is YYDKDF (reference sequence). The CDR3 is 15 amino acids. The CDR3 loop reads CATSSPSGSYNEQFF. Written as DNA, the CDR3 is TGTGCCACCAGCAGCCCTAGCGGGAGCTACAATGAGCAGTTCTTC. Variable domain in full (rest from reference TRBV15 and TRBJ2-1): DAMVIQNPRYQVTQFGKPVTLSCSQTLNHNVMYWYQQKSSQAPKLLFHYYDKDFNNEADTPDNFQSRRPNTSFCFLDIRSPGLGDTAMYLCATSSPSGSYNEQFFGPGTRLTVL.

The CDR3 nucleotides read TGTGCCAGCAGGCTCCAGGACACCGGGGAGCTGTTTTTT. This codes for CASRLQDTGELFF. This chain connects TRBV7-9 to TRBJ2-2; D remains ambiguous. CDR3 size: 13 residues. Germline assignment: CDR1 SEHNR and CDR2 FQNEAQ (reference sequence). With 6 bases removed from V and 3 bases from J, the gap between germline ends came to 8 bases. Looking up the rest from reference TRBV7-9 and TRBJ2-2 gives the full variable domain: DTGVSQNPRHKITKRGQNVTFRCDPISEHNRLYWYRQTLGQGPEFLTYFQNEAQLEKSRLLSDRFSAERPKGSFSTLEIQRTEQGDSAMYLCASRLQDTGELFFGEGSRLTVL.

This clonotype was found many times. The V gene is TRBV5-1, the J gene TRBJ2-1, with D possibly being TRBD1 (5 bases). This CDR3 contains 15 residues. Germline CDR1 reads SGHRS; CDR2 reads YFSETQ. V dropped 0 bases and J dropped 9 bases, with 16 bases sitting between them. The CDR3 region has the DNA TGCGCCAGCAGCTTGGTTATTCAGGGTAAGAGTGAGCAGTTCTTC. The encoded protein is CASSLVIQGKSEQFF.

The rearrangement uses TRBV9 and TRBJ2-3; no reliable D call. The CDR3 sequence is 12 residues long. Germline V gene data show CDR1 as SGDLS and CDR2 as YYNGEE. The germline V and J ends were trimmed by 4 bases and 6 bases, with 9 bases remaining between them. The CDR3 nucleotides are TGTGCCAGCAGCCGACTCGGTGATACGCAGTATTTT. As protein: CASSRLGDTQYF.

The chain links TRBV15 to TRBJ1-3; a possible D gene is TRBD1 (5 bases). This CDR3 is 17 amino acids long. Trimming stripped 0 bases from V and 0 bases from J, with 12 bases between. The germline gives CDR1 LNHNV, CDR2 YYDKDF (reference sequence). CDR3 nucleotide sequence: TGTGCCACCAGCAGAGATCTGGGGGTTAGCTCTGGAAACACCATATATTTT. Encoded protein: CATSRDLGVSSGNTIYF. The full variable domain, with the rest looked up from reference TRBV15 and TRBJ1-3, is DAMVIQNPRYQVTQFGKPVTLSCSQTLNHNVMYWYQQKSSQAPKLLFHYYDKDFNNEADTPDNFQSRRPNTSFCFLDIRSPGLGDTAMYLCATSRDLGVSSGNTIYFGEGSWLTVV.

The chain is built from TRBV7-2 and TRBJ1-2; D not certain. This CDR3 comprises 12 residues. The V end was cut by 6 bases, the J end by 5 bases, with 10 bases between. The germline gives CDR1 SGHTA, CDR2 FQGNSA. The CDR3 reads CASREGSYGYTF. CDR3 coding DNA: TGTGCCAGCAGAGAGGGATCATATGGCTACACCTTC.

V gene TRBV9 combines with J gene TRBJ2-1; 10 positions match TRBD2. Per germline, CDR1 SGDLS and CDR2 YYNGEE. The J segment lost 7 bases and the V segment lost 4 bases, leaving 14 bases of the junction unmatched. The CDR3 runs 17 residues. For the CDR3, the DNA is TGTGCCAGCAGCCCCGCCCCAACTAGCGGGAATCGGAATGAGCAGTTCTTC. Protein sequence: CASSPAPTSGNRNEQFF.

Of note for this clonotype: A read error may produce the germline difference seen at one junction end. The chain's CDR3 is CASGEDGKNIQYF. CDR3 in DNA: TGTGCCAGCGGTGAGGATGGCAAAAACATTCAGTACTTC. This rearrangement joins TRBV2 to TRBJ2-4; D is unclear. Per the germline V gene, CDR1 is SNHLY and CDR2 is FYNNEI. This CDR3 region has 13 residues.

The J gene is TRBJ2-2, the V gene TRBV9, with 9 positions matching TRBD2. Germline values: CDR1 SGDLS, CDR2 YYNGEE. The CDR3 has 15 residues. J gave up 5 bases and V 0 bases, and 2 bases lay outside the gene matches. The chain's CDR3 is CASSVASGNTGELFF. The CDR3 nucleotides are TGTGCCAGCAGCGTAGCTAGCGGGAATACCGGGGAGCTGTTTTTT.

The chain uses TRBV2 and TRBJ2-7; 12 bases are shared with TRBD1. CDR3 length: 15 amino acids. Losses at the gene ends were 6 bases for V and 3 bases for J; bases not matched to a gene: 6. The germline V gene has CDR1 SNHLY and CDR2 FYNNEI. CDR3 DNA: TGTGCCAGCAGGGCGGGACAGGGGGCGTTCTACGAGCAGTACTTC. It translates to CASRAGQGAFYEQYF.

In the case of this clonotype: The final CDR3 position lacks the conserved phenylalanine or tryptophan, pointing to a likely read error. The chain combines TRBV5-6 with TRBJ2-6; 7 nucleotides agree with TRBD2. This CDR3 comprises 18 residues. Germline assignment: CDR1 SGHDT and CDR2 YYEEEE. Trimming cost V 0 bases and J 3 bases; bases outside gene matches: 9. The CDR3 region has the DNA TGTGCCAGCAGCTTGGCCGGGCGGGAGATGCTTGGGGCCAACGTCCTGACTCTC. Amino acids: CASSLAGREMLGANVLTL.

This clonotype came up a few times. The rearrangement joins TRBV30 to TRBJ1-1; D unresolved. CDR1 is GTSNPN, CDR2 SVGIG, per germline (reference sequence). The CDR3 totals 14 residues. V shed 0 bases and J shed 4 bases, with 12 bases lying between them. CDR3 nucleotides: TGTGCCTGGAGTGTACAAGGGATGGGCACTGAAGCTTTCTTT. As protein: CAWSVQGMGTEAFF.

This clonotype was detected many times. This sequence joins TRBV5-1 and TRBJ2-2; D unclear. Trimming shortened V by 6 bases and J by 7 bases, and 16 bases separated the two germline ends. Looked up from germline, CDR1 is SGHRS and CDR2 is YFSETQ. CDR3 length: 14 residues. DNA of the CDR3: TGCGCCAGCACCCCCTCTATGGGTGGCGGGGAGCTGTTTTTT. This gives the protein CASTPSMGGGELFF.

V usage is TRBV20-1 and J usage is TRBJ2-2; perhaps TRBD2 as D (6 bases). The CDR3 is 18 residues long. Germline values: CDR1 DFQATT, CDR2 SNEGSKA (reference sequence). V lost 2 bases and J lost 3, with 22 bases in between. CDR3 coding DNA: TGCAGTGCTAGAAAAACCCCAGCTAGCGATAACTACACCGGGGAGCTGTTTTTT. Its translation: CSARKTPASDNYTGELFF.

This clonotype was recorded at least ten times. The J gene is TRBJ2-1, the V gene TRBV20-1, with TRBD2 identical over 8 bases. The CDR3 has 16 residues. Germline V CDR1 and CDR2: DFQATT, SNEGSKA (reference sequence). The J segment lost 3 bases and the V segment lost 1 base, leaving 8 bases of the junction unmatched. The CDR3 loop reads CSARATGAGGYNEQFF. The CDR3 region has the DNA TGCAGTGCTAGAGCTACCGGGGCGGGAGGCTACAATGAGCAGTTCTTC.

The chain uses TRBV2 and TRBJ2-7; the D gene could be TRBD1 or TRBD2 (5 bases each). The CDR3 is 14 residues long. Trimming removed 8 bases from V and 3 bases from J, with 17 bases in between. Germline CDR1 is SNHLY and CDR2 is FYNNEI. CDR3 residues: CASQARDPLYEQYF. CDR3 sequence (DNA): TGTGCCAGCCAAGCCCGGGACCCACTCTACGAGCAGTACTTC.

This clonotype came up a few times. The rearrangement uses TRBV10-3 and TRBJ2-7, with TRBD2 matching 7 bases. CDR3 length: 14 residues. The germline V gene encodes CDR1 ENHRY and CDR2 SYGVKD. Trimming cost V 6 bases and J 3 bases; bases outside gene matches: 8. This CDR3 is CAIRTGTNNYEQYF. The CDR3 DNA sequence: TGTGCCATCAGGACCGGGACTAACAACTACGAGCAGTACTTC.

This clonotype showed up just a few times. The CDR3 loop is CASSQGGDTYEQYF. In DNA, the CDR3 is TGTGCCAGCAGCCAAGGGGGGGATACCTACGAGCAGTACTTC. This chain joins TRBV3-1 and TRBJ2-7; a weak D match, TRBD2 (6 bases). The germline V gene has CDR1 LGHDT and CDR2 YNNKEL (reference sequence). Trimming shortened V by 1 base and J by 2 bases, and 9 bases separated the two germline ends. The CDR3 extends over 14 amino acids.

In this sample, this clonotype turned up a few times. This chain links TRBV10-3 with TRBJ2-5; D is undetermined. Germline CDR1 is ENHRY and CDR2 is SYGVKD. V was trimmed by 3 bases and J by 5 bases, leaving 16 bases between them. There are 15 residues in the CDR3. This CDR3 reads CAISEPQRTRETQYF. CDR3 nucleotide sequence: TGTGCCATCAGTGAACCACAGCGAACCAGGGAGACCCAGTACTTC.

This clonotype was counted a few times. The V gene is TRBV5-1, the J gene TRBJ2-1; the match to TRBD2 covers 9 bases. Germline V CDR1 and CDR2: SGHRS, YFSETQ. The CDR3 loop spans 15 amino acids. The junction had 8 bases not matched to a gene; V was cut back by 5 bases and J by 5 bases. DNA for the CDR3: TGCGCCAGCAGGGCCGGGACTAGCACCAACAATGAGCAGTTCTTC. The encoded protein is CASRAGTSTNNEQFF.

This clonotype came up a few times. Here the CDR3 DNA reads TGCAGTGCCCCTCGGTTCGGGGCGCGTTATGAGCAGTTCTTC. It specifies CSAPRFGARYEQFF. The chain links TRBV20-1 to TRBJ2-1; D may correspond to TRBD1 or TRBD2 (5 bases each). The V and J ends lost 6 bases and 8 bases respectively, with 20 bases between them. The CDR3 totals 14 residues. The germline V gene has CDR1 DFQATT and CDR2 SNEGSKA (reference sequence).

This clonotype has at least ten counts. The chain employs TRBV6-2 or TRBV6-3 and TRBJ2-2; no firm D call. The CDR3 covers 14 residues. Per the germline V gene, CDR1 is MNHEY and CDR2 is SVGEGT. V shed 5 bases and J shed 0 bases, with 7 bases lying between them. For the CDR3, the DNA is TGTGCCAGCAGTCGACGAACGAACACCGGGGAGCTGTTTTTT. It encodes CASSRRTNTGELFF.

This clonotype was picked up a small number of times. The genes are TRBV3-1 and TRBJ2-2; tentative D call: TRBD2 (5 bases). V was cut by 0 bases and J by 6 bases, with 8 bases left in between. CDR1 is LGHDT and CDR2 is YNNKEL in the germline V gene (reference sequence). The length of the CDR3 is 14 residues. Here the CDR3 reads CASSQDSRAGELFF. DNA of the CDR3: TGTGCCAGCAGCCAAGATTCGCGGGCCGGGGAGCTGTTTTTT.

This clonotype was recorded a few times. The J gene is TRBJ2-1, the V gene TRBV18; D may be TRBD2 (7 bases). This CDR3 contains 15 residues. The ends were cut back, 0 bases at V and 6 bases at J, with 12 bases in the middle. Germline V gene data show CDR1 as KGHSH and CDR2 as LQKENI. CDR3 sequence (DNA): TGTGCCAGCTCACCACCGGGGGGGGCCGGCAATGAGCAGTTCTTC. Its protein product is CASSPPGGAGNEQFF.

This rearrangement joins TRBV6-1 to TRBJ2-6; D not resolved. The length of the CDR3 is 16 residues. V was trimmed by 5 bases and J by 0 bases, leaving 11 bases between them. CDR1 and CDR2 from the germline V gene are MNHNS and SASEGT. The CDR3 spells CASSTLGHSGANVLTF. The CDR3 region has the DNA TGTGCCAGCAGTACCCTGGGCCACTCTGGGGCCAACGTCCTGACTTTC.

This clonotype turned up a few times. CDR3 in amino acids: CSVAGGASETQYF. The CDR3 nucleotides are TGCAGCGTTGCGGGAGGGGCGAGCGAGACCCAGTACTTC. V gene TRBV29-1 combines with J gene TRBJ2-5, with 8 bases identical to TRBD2. Germline V lookup: CDR1 SQVTM, CDR2 ANQGSEA. The CDR3 spans 13 residues. V lost 4 bases, J lost 5 bases, and 6 bases stayed unmatched.

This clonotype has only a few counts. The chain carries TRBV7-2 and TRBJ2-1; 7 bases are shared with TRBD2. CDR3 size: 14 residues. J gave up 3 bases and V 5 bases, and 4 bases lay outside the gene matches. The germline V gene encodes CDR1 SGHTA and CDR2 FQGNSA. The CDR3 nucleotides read TGTGCCAGCAGCCGGTGGACTAGCTACAATGAGCAGTTCTTC. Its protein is CASSRWTSYNEQFF.

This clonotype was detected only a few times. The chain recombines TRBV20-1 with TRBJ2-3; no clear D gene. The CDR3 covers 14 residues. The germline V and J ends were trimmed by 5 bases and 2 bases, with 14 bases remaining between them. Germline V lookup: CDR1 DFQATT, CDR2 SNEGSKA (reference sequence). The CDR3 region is CSAALLGNTDTQYF. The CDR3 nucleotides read TGCAGTGCTGCCCTCCTGGGGAACACAGATACGCAGTATTTT.